This TCR beta chain originates from a study of blood T cell repertoires in COVID-19. Data came from immunoSEQ multiplex PCR; TCRdb stores just in-frame clones and leaves some out. This table holds about 170,000 clones, 70% to 85% found once. This CDR3 comprises 15 residues. The germline V gene encodes CDR1 SNHLY and CDR2 FYNNEI. V shed 1 base, J shed 6 bases, and the junction held 3 bases outside the gene matches. The sample holds a few counts of this clone. This chain connects TRBV2 to TRBJ1-5; the match to TRBD1 covers 10 bases. Input material: peripheral blood. This clonotype was sampled from a woman aged 35 to 49 with COVID-19, enrolled during active disease. The CDR3 DNA sequence: TGTGCCAGCAGTGAAGGACAGGGGGCCGGTCAGCCCCAGCATTTT. This gives the protein CASSEGQGAGQPQHF.